A selection of T cell receptor beta chains follows, all from one sample in a study of preoperative IRX-2 immunotherapy in early breast cancer. Sequencing used immunoSEQ multiplex PCR; TCRdb keeps in-frame clones, though not all of them. In the table there are 6,400 or so clones, about 69% of which are singletons. This sample comprised tumor tissue, obtained before IRX-2 immunotherapy. The source is a human donor with breast cancer. Both conserved end residues are part of each CDR3. The D gene is left open where the match is weak. Some rows have no size entry. The others give once, few or many, or a class for an expanded clone.

j_call	d_call	clone_size	v_call	cdr3_nt	cdr3_aa
TRBJ2-3	.	.	TRBV23-1	TGCGCCAGCAGCTGGGGACCACGGGGGGCTAGCACAGATACGCAGTATTTT	CASSWGPRGASTDTQYF
TRBJ1-3	.	.	TRBV5-1	TGCGCCAGCAGCTTGGCCGTAGGCCCGCCGACCGGAAACACCATATATTTT	CASSLAVGPPTGNTIYF
TRBJ2-5	.	.	TRBV6-8	TGTGCCAGCAGCGACGCTAGCCAAGAGACCCAGTACTTC	CASSDASQETQYF
TRBJ2-5	.	once	TRBV12-5	TGTGCCAGCACACAGGGTAGACGGGAGACCCAGTACTTC	CASTQGRRETQYF
TRBJ2-3	TRBD2	.	TRBV7-7	TGTGCCAGCAGCCCCAGGTCAGCGGGGGGCACAGATACGCAGTATTTT	CASSPRSAGGTDTQYF
TRBJ2-5	TRBD1	.	TRBV6-8	TGTGCCAGCTCCAGGACAGGGGCCCAAGAGACCCAGTACTTC	CASSRTGAQETQYF
TRBJ1-6	TRBD1	medium-sized	TRBV6-8	TGTGCCAGCAGTAGGACAGGGGATGGGAATTCACCCCTCCACTTT	CASSRTGDGNSPLHF
TRBJ1-5	.	.	TRBV18	TGTGCCAGCTCACCAACCGCACTCGACGGGTATAGCAATCAGCCCCAGCATTTT	CASSPTALDGYSNQPQHF
TRBJ2-2	TRBD1	.	TRBV4-2	TGTGCCAGCAGCCAAGGAACCTACAGGGGGCGAAACTGGAACACGAACACCGGGGAGCTGTTTTTT	CASSQGTYRGRNWNTNTGELFF
TRBJ2-2	TRBD2	.	TRBV7-6	TGTGCCAGCAGCCCGAGGACTAGCGGGTCCCTGGCCGGGGAGCTGTTTTTT	CASSPRTSGSLAGELFF
TRBJ2-3	.	.	TRBV18	TGTGCCAGCTCACCACATCATAGTAGACGCTACACAGATACGCAGTATTTT	CASSPHHSRRYTDTQYF
TRBJ1-6	.	few	TRBV28	TGTGCCAGCAGTCCAGGGCTAACGAATTCACCCCTCCACTTT	CASSPGLTNSPLHF
TRBJ2-1	.	.	TRBV11-3	TGTGCCAGCAGCTCACTACAGGGATCCTACAATGAGCAGTTCTTC	CASSSLQGSYNEQFF
TRBJ1-4	.	.	TRBV11-3	TGTGCCAGCAGCTTAGGGCGGAGGGCTGGTGAAAAACTGTTTTTT	CASSLGRRAGEKLFF
TRBJ2-3	.	.	TRBV6-4	TGTGCCAGCAGTGAAGCGCTTTTAGCCCACACAGATACGCAGTATTTT	CASSEALLAHTDTQYF
TRBJ1-5	.	few	TRBV18	TGTGCCAGCTCACCACGAACGGGGGACCAGCCCCAGCATTTT	CASSPRTGDQPQHF
TRBJ2-4	.	.	TRBV10-2	TGCGCCAGCACATCTCTGCCAAAAGGGGAGAACAAAAACATTCAGTACTTC	CASTSLPKGENKNIQYF
TRBJ2-1	TRBD1	.	TRBV11-3	TGTGCCAGCAGCTTTAGGGCCCTCACGGGACAGTACAATGAGCAGTTCTTC	CASSFRALTGQYNEQFF
TRBJ2-1	.	.	TRBV18	TGTGCCAGCTCACCGGGGCTAGCCAACAATGAGCAGTTCTTC	CASSPGLANNEQFF
TRBJ2-7	.	.	TRBV23-1	TGCGCCAGCAGCCAAGAGGCCGTGACAGCTTTCTCCTACGAGCAGTACTTC	CASSQEAVTAFSYEQYF
TRBJ1-1	.	.	TRBV14	TGTGCCAGCAGCCACTCAGGGAACACTGAAGCTTTCTTT	CASSHSGNTEAFF
TRBJ1-4	TRBD1	.	TRBV18	TGTGCCAGCTCACCAAGAAAAGGGACAGGTGAAAAACTGTTTTTT	CASSPRKGTGEKLFF
TRBJ2-2	.	.	TRBV7-1	TGTGCCAGCAGTGATGGCACACCGACCCGCGCCGGGGAGCTGTTTTTT	CASSDGTPTRAGELFF
TRBJ2-7	.	medium-sized	TRBV11-3	TGTGCCAGCAGCTCGGCCGGGACACCCGGGGGGGAGCAGTACTTC	CASSSAGTPGGEQYF
TRBJ2-5	.	.	TRBV6-8	TGTGCCAGCAGTTATGAAAGAGAGACCCAGTACTTC	CASSYERETQYF
TRBJ1-6	.	.	TRBV6-8	TGTGCCAGCAGAGATGGACAGCCTTATAGCTCCTATAATTCACCCCTCCACTTT	CASRDGQPYSSYNSPLHF
TRBJ2-2	.	.	TRBV30	TGTGCCTGGAACCTGGGATGGGAGCTGTTTTTT	CAWNLGWELFF
TRBJ2-2	.	.	TRBV1	TGCGCCAGCAGCCAGGAAAGGGGGATGACCTGGGAGCTGTTTTTT	CASSQERGMTWELFF
TRBJ1-6	.	.	TRBV11-3	TGTGCCAGCAGCTTGGGGTTTGGGCAGAATAATTCACCCCTCCACTTT	CASSLGFGQNNSPLHF
TRBJ2-5	.	once	TRBV6-9	TGTGCCAGCAGTTACCTCGGGGCCACAGGGACCCAGTACTTC	CASSYLGATGTQYF
TRBJ2-2	TRBD2	.	TRBV18	TGTGCCAGCTCACAGGGACTAGCCGGCGGGGAGCTGTTTTTT	CASSQGLAGGELFF
TRBJ1-1	.	.	TRBV5-1	TGCGCCAGCAGCTTGGCTGCAGTTTCGAACACTGAAGCTTTCTTT	CASSLAAVSNTEAFF
TRBJ1-3	.	.	TRBV11-3	TGTGCCAGCAGCGTCCTTCACGTCCCAACTAGAAACACCATATATTTT	CASSVLHVPTRNTIYF
TRBJ2-3	.	.	TRBV29-1	TGCAGCGTTGAGTGGGCCACAGATACGCAGTATTTT	CSVEWATDTQYF
TRBJ1-1	.	few	TRBV19	TGTGCCAGTAGGGGGCAGGGAAGTGAAGCTTTCTTT	CASRGQGSEAFF
TRBJ1-2	.	.	TRBV11-3	TGTGCCAGCAGCGGAGCGGACAGAACTAACTATGGCTACACCTTC	CASSGADRTNYGYTF
TRBJ1-4	.	.	TRBV6-8	TGTGCCAGCAGTTATGGTGGCTTTTCGGCAACTAATGAAAAACTGTTTTTT	CASSYGGFSATNEKLFF
TRBJ1-1	.	few	TRBV6-8	TGTGCCAGCAGTGACCCCGAGGACAGCTATAACACTGAAGCTTTCTTT	CASSDPEDSYNTEAFF
TRBJ2-1	TRBD2	.	TRBV6-8	TGTGCCAGCAGTTACTGGGCGGGGGGGTTCTACAATGAGCAGTTCTTC	CASSYWAGGFYNEQFF
TRBJ2-5	.	.	TRBV5-1	TGCGCCAGCAGCTTGGGCCTCCGACAGGAGACCCAGTACTTC	CASSLGLRQETQYF
TRBJ1-4	TRBD1	once	TRBV7-8	TGTGCCAGCAGCTTAGATTCCCCCGGGACAGGACAACGAAATGAAAAACTGTTTTTT	CASSLDSPGTGQRNEKLFF
TRBJ2-5	TRBD2	few	TRBV6-7	TGTGCCAGCCCCCCGGGGTCGTTCGGGGGGGTACTTATTCAAGAGACCCAGTACTTC	CASPPGSFGGVLIQETQYF
TRBJ1-5	TRBD1	.	TRBV6-4	TGTGCCAGCAGTGCAAATCAGGGGGCGTGGGGGCAGCCCCAGCATTTT	CASSANQGAWGQPQHF
TRBJ1-1	.	.	TRBV6-8	TGTGCCAGCAGTTACGACAGCACTGAAGCTTTCTTT	CASSYDSTEAFF
TRBJ2-5	.	.	TRBV21-1	TGTGCCAGCAGCCCCCAGGGACTTCCCGGAGAGACCCAGTACTTC	CASSPQGLPGETQYF
TRBJ2-2	.	.	TRBV1	TGCGCCAGCAGCCAAATAAGCGGGGGGGAAGCCGGGGAGCTGTTTTTT	CASSQISGGEAGELFF
TRBJ2-1	TRBD2	.	TRBV12-5	TGTGCCAGCACCCGAGCGGGGGGGCCGGGCAATGAGCAGTTCTTC	CASTRAGGPGNEQFF
TRBJ2-2	TRBD1	.	TRBV18	TGTGCCAGCTCACTTATACAGGGGAGAGACACCGGGGAGCTGTTTTTT	CASSLIQGRDTGELFF